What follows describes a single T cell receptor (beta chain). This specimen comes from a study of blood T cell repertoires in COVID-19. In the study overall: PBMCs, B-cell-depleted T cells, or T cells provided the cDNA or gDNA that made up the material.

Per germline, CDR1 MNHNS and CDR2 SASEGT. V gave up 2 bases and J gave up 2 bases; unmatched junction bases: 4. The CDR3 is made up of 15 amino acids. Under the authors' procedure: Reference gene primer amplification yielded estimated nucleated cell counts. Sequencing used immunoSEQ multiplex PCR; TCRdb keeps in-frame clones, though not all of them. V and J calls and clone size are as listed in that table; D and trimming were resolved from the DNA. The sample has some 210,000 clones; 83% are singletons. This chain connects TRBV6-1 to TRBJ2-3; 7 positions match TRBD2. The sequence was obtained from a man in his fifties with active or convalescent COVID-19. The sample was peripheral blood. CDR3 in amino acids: CASSEPGGTTDTQYF. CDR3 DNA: TGTGCCAGCAGTGAACCGGGAGGTACCACAGATACGCAGTATTTT.